This entry is about one T cell receptor beta chain. Its antigen is currently unknown. This sample stems from a study of T cells after yellow fever vaccination. For the study at large: Preparation of fractions with low cell numbers was performed using SMART-Seq v4 Ultra Low Input. Study-wide points: A large majority of primary-vaccination clones showed up again after the booster (approximately 96% CD4, 88% CD8).

The CDR3 runs to 14 residues. CDR1 is SGHRS, CDR2 YFSETQ, per germline. V gave up 0 bases and J gave up 2 bases; unmatched junction bases: 2. TCRdb re-called the 5' RACE reads with MiXCR, one entry per CDR3 protein. The repertoire holds 350,000 to 450,000 distinct CDR3 sequences, about 6.2% seen once, with 15% in the top ten. The chain links TRBV5-1 to TRBJ2-7; 7 bases map to TRBD1. The clonotype originates from a man aged 30 to 45 who received the YFV17D yellow fever vaccine. The sequences come from PBMCs, collected 5 days after the yellow fever booster vaccination. CDR3 sequence (DNA): TGCGCCAGCAGCTTGGGGGACAGCCCCTACGAGCAGTACTTC. Translating it yields CASSLGDSPYEQYF.